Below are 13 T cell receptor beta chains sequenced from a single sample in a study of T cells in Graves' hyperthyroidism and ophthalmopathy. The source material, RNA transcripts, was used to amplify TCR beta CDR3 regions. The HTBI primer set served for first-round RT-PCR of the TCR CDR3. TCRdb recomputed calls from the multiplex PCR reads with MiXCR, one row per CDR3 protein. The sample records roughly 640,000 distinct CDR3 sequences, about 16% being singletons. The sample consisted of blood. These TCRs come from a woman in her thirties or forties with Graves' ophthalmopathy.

This chain's CDR3 is CASRGTGTGGNEQYF. The CDR3 coding sequence is TGTGCCAGCAGGGGAACCGGGACAGGGGGCAATGAGCAGTACTTC. The chain couples TRBV6-1 to TRBJ2-1; 12 bases match TRBD1. The J call is in doubt because the DNA end fits TRBJ2-7 better. This CDR3 contains 15 residues. Germline loops: CDR1 MNHNS, CDR2 SASEGT.

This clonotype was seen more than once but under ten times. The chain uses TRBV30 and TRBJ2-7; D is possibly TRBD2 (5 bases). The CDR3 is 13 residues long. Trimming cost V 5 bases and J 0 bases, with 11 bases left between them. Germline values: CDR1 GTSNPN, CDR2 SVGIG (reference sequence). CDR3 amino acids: CAWAQGSSYEQYF. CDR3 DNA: TGTGCCTGGGCCCAAGGGAGCTCCTACGAGCAGTACTTC.

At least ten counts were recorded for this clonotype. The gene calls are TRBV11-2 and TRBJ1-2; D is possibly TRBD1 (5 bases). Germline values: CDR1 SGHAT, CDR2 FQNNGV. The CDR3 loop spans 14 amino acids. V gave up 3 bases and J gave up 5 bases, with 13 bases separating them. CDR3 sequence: CASSFRDGGYGYTF. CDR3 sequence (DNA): TGTGCCAGCAGCTTCCGGGACGGGGGGTATGGCTACACCTTC. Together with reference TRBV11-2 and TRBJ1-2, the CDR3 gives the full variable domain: EAGVAQSPRYKIIEKRQSVAFWCNPISGHATLYWYQQILGQGPKLLIQFQNNGVVDDSQLPKDRFSAERLKGVDSTLKIQPAKLEDSAVYLCASSFRDGGYGYTFGSGTRLTVV.

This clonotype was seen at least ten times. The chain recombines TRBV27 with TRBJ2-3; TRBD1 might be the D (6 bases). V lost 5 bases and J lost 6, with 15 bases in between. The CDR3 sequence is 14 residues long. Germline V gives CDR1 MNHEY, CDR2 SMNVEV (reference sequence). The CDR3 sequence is CASSIQGFGDTQYF. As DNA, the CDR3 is TGTGCCAGCAGTATACAGGGTTTTGGGGATACGCAGTATTTT.

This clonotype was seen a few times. CDR3 coding DNA: TGTGCCAGCAGCTTAGCGGGGCCCCAAGGGAACATTCAGTACTTC. This translates into CASSLAGPQGNIQYF. V gene TRBV11-1 combines with J gene TRBJ2-4; D is perhaps TRBD1 (5 bases). Trimming removed 0 bases at V and 7 bases at J, with 13 bases between. This CDR3 contains 15 residues. The germline V gene encodes CDR1 SGHAT and CDR2 FQDESV (reference sequence).

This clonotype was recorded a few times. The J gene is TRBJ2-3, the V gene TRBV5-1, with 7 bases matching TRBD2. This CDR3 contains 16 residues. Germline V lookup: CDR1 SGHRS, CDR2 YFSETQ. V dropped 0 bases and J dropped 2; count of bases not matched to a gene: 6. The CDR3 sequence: CASSLVPSGYTDTQYF. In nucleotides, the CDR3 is TGCGCCAGCAGCTTGGTTCCTAGCGGATACACAGATACGCAGTATTTT.

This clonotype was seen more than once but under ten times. The CDR3 loop reads CASSLRRSETTGELFF. Here the CDR3 DNA reads TGTGCCAGCAGCTTGCGTCGATCCGAAACTACCGGGGAGCTGTTTTTT. The chain couples TRBV7-6 to TRBJ2-2; D gene unclear. The ends were cut back, 3 bases at V and 5 bases at J, with 16 bases in the middle. The CDR3 spans 16 residues. Germline-derived CDR1 and CDR2 are SGHVS and FNYEAQ. Supplemented by reference TRBV7-6 and TRBJ2-2, the full variable domain reads GAGVSQSPRYKVTKRGQDVALRCDPISGHVSLYWYRQALGQGPEFLTYFNYEAQQDKSGLPNDRFSAERPEGSISTLTIQRTEQRDSAMYRCASSLRRSETTGELFFGEGSRLTVL.

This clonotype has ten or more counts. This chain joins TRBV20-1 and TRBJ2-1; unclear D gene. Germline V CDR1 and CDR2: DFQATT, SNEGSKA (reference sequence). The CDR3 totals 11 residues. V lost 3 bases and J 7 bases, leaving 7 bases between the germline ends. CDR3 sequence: CSASNPNEQFF. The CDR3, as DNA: TGCAGTGCTAGCAATCCAAATGAGCAGTTCTTC.

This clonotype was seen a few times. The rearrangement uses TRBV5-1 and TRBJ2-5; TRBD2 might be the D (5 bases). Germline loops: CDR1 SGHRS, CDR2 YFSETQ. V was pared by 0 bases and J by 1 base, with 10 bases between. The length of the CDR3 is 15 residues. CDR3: CASSLGPGFQETQYF. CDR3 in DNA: TGCGCCAGCAGCTTGGGACCGGGGTTCCAAGAGACCCAGTACTTC.

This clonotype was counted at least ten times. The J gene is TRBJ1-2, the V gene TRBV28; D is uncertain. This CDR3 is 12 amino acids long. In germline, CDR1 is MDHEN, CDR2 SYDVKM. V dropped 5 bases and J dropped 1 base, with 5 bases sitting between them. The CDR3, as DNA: TGTGCCAGCAGTAGTCTTAACTATGGCTACACCTTC. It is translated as CASSSLNYGYTF.

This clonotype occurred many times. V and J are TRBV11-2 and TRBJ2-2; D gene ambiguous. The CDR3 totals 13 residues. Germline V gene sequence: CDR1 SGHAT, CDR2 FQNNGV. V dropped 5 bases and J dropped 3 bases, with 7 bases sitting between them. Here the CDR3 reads CASSRTDTGELFF. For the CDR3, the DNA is TGTGCCAGCAGCCGAACGGACACCGGGGAGCTGTTTTTT.

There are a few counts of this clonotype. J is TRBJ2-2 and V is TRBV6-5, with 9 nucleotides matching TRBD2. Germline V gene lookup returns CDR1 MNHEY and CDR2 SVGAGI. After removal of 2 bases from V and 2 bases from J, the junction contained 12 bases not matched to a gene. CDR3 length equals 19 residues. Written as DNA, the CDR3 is TGTGCCAGCAGTTACGACCTTGCGCTAGCGGGGCCTAACACCGGGGAGCTGTTTTTT. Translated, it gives CASSYDLALAGPNTGELFF.

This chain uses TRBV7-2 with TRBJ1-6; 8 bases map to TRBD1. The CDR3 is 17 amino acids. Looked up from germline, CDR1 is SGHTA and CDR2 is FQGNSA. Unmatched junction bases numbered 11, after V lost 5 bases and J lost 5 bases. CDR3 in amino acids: CASSPTGTGKNNSPLHF. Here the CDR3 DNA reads TGTGCCAGCAGCCCCACCGGGACAGGAAAAAATAATTCACCCCTCCACTTT.